One sample yielded the 29 T cell receptor beta chains listed below, sequenced in a study of graft-versus-host responses after intestinal transplantation. Clones were sequenced by immunoSEQ multiplex PCR, and TCRdb holds only the in-frame ones, with some missing. Of approximately 82,000 clones in the sample, around 93% were seen once. These receptors' antigens are unknown. Here the sequenced sample was unstimulated CD8+ T cells sorted from spleen or lymph node cells, taken before transplant. These receptors were obtained from a human donor who was the organ donor for an intestinal transplant.

The gene calls are TRBV2 and TRBJ2-7, with TRBD2 matching 11 bases. With 8 bases clipped from V and 6 bases from J, the junction kept 9 bases outside the gene matches. The CDR3 contains 14 residues. CDR1 is SNHLY, CDR2 FYNNEI, per germline. In DNA form, the CDR3 reads TGTGCCAGCGTACTAGCGGGGGAGGGGCCCGAGCAGTACTTC. This gives the protein CASVLAGEGPEQYF.

The rearrangement uses TRBV6-1 and TRBJ2-1; 7 positions agree with TRBD2. V lost 6 bases to trimming and J lost 1 base; unmatched junction nucleotides: 6. From germline, CDR1 is MNHNS and CDR2 SASEGT. The CDR3 extends over 15 amino acids. The CDR3 region is CASSLLADSYNEQFF. The CDR3 DNA reads as TGTGCCAGCAGCTTGCTAGCGGATTCCTACAATGAGCAGTTCTTC.

The rearrangement links TRBV7-6 to TRBJ1-6; 8 nucleotides line up with TRBD1. Germline CDR1 and CDR2: SGHVS and FNYEAQ. Trimming removed 5 bases from V and 9 bases from J; junction bases left unmatched: 9. The CDR3 has 15 amino acids. CDR3 in DNA: TGTGCCAGCAGCCCATACTCAGGGGGCGGTTCACCCCTCCACTTT. It translates to CASSPYSGGGSPLHF.

The chain employs TRBV7-8 and TRBJ2-6; a weak D match, TRBD2 (6 bases). This CDR3 is built from 16 residues. Trimming removed 0 bases at V and 0 bases at J, with 6 bases between. Germline CDR1 and CDR2: SGHVS and FQNEAQ. Here the CDR3 reads CASSLARDSGANVLTF. Here the CDR3 DNA reads TGTGCCAGCAGCTTAGCGCGGGACTCTGGGGCCAACGTCCTGACTTTC.

A few counts support this clone. The V call is TRBV28, the J call TRBJ1-3; D is uncertain. V lost 2 bases to trimming and J lost 0 bases, with 5 bases between them. This CDR3 spans 14 amino acids. CDR1 and CDR2 (germline): MDHEN, SYDVKM. The CDR3 region has the DNA TGTGCCAGCAGTTTAGGGAGCTCTGGAAACACCATATATTTT. Translation gives CASSLGSSGNTIYF.

The V call is TRBV11-3, the J call TRBJ2-5, with a weak D call TRBD2 (6 bases). Germline V gene data show CDR1 as SGHNT and CDR2 as YENEEA. This CDR3 has 12 residues. The ends were cut back, 5 bases at V and 4 bases at J, with 8 bases in the middle. The CDR3 loop is CASSRGAETQYF. For the CDR3, the DNA is TGTGCCAGCAGCCGCGGGGCAGAGACCCAGTACTTC. Together with reference TRBV11-3 and TRBJ2-5, the CDR3 gives the full variable domain: EAGVVQSPRYKIIEKKQPVAFWCNPISGHNTLYWYLQNLGQGPELLIRYENEEAVDDSQLPKDRFSAERLKGVDSTLKIQPAELGDSAVYLCASSRGAETQYFGPGTRLLVL.

A note on this clone: Other DNA sequences of this sample code for an identical CDR3. The CDR3, as DNA: TGTGCCAGTAGTCCGGAAGAGCGCTGGGAGACCCAGTACTTC. Translation gives CASSPEERWETQYF. The chain couples TRBV27 to TRBJ2-5; D is uncertain. V shed 9 bases and J shed 5 bases, with 19 bases lying between them. This CDR3 is built from 14 residues. CDR1 MNHEY and CDR2 SMNVEV come from the germline V gene (reference sequence).

This chain links TRBV27 with TRBJ1-5; D might be TRBD1 (6 bases). Looked up from germline, CDR1 is MNHEY and CDR2 is SMNVEV (reference sequence). The CDR3 totals 15 residues. Trimming shortened V by 6 bases and J by 7 bases, and 19 bases separated the two germline ends. Here the CDR3 reads CASRPNLQGGQPQHF. DNA for the CDR3: TGTGCCAGCAGACCCAACCTACAGGGCGGACAGCCCCAGCATTTT.

This clone came up once. The same CDR3 arises from other DNA sequences in this sample as well. The chain is built from TRBV27 and TRBJ2-7; maybe TRBD2 (5 bases). Germline lookup yields CDR1 MNHEY and CDR2 SMNVEV (reference sequence). Trimming removed 4 bases from V and 3 bases from J, with 7 bases in between. The CDR3 is made up of 12 amino acids. CDR3 DNA: TGTGCCAGCAGTTCCCGGGGCTACGAGCAGTACTTC. This translates into CASSSRGYEQYF.

The rearrangement uses TRBV7-2 and TRBJ1-5; TRBD1 matches 7 bases. V lost 4 bases to trimming and J lost 9 bases; unmatched junction nucleotides: 6. The CDR3 totals 13 residues. Germline CDR1 SGHTA, CDR2 FQGNSA. This chain's CDR3 is CASSSGGLRPQHF. DNA for the CDR3: TGTGCCAGCAGCTCAGGGGGATTACGGCCCCAGCATTTT.

The V gene is TRBV6-5, the J gene TRBJ2-7; TRBD1 agrees at 9 bases. This CDR3 region has 15 residues. The germline gives CDR1 MNHEY, CDR2 SVGAGI. With V trimmed by 6 bases and J by 2 bases, 8 bases remained unmatched. As DNA, the CDR3 is TGTGCCAGCAGAGTCACCCGGGACAGGGCCTACGAGCAGTACTTC. This sequence encodes CASRVTRDRAYEQYF.

The CDR3 sequence: CSAGIGEGDVYEQYF. CDR3 DNA: TGCAGCGCCGGAATCGGGGAGGGGGACGTGTACGAGCAGTACTTC. V is TRBV29-1 and J is TRBJ2-7; D might be TRBD2 (7 bases). Germline CDR1 reads SQVTM; CDR2 reads ANQGSEA. The length of the CDR3 is 15 residues. Trimming cost V 7 bases and J 4 bases, with 23 bases left between them.

The genes are TRBV27 and TRBJ2-1; TRBD2 might be the D (6 bases). V was trimmed by 3 bases and J by 3 bases, leaving 15 bases between them. The CDR3 length is 16 residues. Germline V gives CDR1 MNHEY, CDR2 SMNVEV (reference sequence). DNA for the CDR3: TGTGCCAGCAGTTTGGCTTCTAGCGCCTACTACAATGAGCAGTTCTTC. This encodes CASSLASSAYYNEQFF.

The CDR3 region has the DNA TGTGCCAGCAGTTGGGAGCGCCCGTACGAGCAGTACTTC. This codes for CASSWERPYEQYF. This sequence joins TRBV6-6 and TRBJ2-7, with D possibly being TRBD2 (5 bases). Germline V gives CDR1 MNHNY, CDR2 SVGAGI (reference sequence). V lost 4 bases to trimming and J lost 4 bases, with 11 bases between them. The CDR3 is 13 residues long.

The rearrangement links TRBV19 to TRBJ2-7; 11 nucleotides agree with TRBD1. With 6 bases clipped from V and 0 bases from J, the junction kept 4 bases outside the gene matches. Germline CDR1 LNHDA, CDR2 SQIVND (reference sequence). The CDR3 contains 15 residues. CDR3 amino acids: CASSMGTGGSYEQYF. The DNA of the CDR3 is TGTGCCAGTAGCATGGGGACAGGGGGCTCCTACGAGCAGTACTTC.

The chain links TRBV27 to TRBJ2-7; D is possibly TRBD1 (5 bases). The CDR3 length is 15 residues. Germline V gene data show CDR1 as MNHEY and CDR2 as SMNVEV (reference sequence). Trimming cost V 0 bases and J 3 bases, with 12 bases left between them. The CDR3 DNA sequence: TGTGCCAGCAGTTTATCGGCCAGGGTAGGCTACGAGCAGTACTTC. Amino acid sequence: CASSLSARVGYEQYF.

This clone was recorded once. The chain links TRBV29-1 to TRBJ2-3; a weak D match, TRBD1 (5 bases). V lost 6 bases to trimming and J lost 1 base, with 17 bases between them. This CDR3 has 15 residues. Per the germline V gene, CDR1 is SQVTM and CDR2 is ANQGSEA. The CDR3 sequence: CSVVVGRVGTDTQYF. CDR3 DNA sequence: TGCAGCGTGGTGGTGGGCAGGGTGGGCACAGATACGCAGTATTTT.

In nucleotides, the CDR3 is TGTGCCAGCAGTGGTACAGCCGCCGGTGGCTACACCTTC. Protein: CASSGTAAGGYTF. The chain couples TRBV2 to TRBJ1-2; no reliable D call. Trimming cost V 4 bases and J 7 bases, with 13 bases left between them. The CDR3 consists of 13 residues. CDR1 is SNHLY and CDR2 is FYNNEI in the germline V gene.

The chain carries TRBV5-6 and TRBJ1-2, with a weak D call TRBD1 (5 bases). This CDR3 is built from 15 residues. The germline CDR1 and CDR2 sequences are SGHDT and YYEEEE. V lost 4 bases and J lost 1, with 14 bases in between. In nucleotides, the CDR3 is TGTGCCAGCAGCCCCGGGGGGGGAGATAACTATGGCTACACCTTC. Translating gives CASSPGGGDNYGYTF. Combining the CDR3 with reference TRBV5-6 and TRBJ1-2 gives the whole variable domain DAGVTQSPTHLIKTRGQQVTLRCSPKSGHDTVSWYQQALGQGPQFIFQYYEEEERQRGNFPDRFSGHQFPNYSSELNVNALLLGDSALYLCASSPGGGDNYGYTFGSGTRLTVV.

The chain employs TRBV19 and TRBJ2-1, with 8 bases lining up with TRBD2. Germline CDR1 LNHDA, CDR2 SQIVND (reference sequence). V shed 5 bases, J shed 2 bases, and the junction held 8 bases outside the gene matches. The CDR3 runs 16 residues. The CDR3 nucleotides are TGTGCCAGTAGTGCCAAGCGGGAGCTTGCCTACAATGAGCAGTTCTTC. This encodes CASSAKRELAYNEQFF.

The chain joins TRBV6-5 to TRBJ2-7; D unresolved. V lost 2 bases, J lost 3 bases, and 8 bases lay in between. The CDR3 is 13 amino acids. Germline assignment: CDR1 MNHEY and CDR2 SVGAGI. This CDR3 is CASSYERSYEQYF. CDR3 bases: TGTGCCAGCAGTTACGAACGGAGCTACGAGCAGTACTTC.

This clone was picked up a small number of times. This chain uses TRBV6-5 with TRBJ2-7; D is unresolved. CDR1 MNHEY and CDR2 SVGAGI come from the germline V gene. Trimming took 4 bases from V and 6 from J, leaving 10 bases between them. CDR3 length: 12 residues. CDR3 nucleotides: TGTGCCAGCAGTTCCTCCCCCCGCGAGCAGTACTTC. This translates into CASSSSPREQYF.

The genes are TRBV18 and TRBJ2-7; D is perhaps TRBD1 (5 bases). This CDR3 region has 14 residues. The V end lost 6 bases, the J end lost 3 bases, and 15 bases lay between the germline ends. CDR1 is KGHSH, CDR2 LQKENI, per germline. The CDR3 region has the DNA TGTGCCAGCTCCCCCCTGGGCAGGGACTACGAGCAGTACTTC. It specifies CASSPLGRDYEQYF.

A remark on this clone: One end of the junction does not line up with germline, which may come from a read error. The J gene is TRBJ2-1, the V gene TRBV13; D may be TRBD2 (7 bases). The CDR3 runs to 12 residues. The V gene's germline CDR1 is PRHDT and CDR2 FYEKMQ (reference sequence). The CDR3 loop is CASSLGGGKQFF. As DNA, the CDR3 is TGTGCCAGCAGCCTAGGGGGGGGAAAGCAGTTCTTC.

The V gene is TRBV10-3, the J gene TRBJ1-2, with 8 bases fitting TRBD1. J lost 3 bases, V lost 6 bases, and 3 bases had no gene match. The CDR3 has 13 amino acids. The germline V gene has CDR1 ENHRY and CDR2 SYGVKD. CDR3 sequence: CAIRRTGHYGYTF. The DNA of the CDR3 is TGTGCCATCAGGCGGACAGGGCACTATGGCTACACCTTC.

The genes are TRBV4-1 and TRBJ1-5; D perhaps matches TRBD1 (5 bases). V shed 1 base and J shed 4 bases, with 14 bases lying between them. The germline V gene has CDR1 MGHRA and CDR2 YSYEKL. CDR3 length: 16 amino acids. The CDR3 here is CASSQVGGDGNQPQHF. CDR3 DNA sequence: TGCGCCAGCAGCCAAGTCGGAGGGGATGGGAATCAGCCCCAGCATTTT.

The chain carries TRBV2 and TRBJ2-5; no reliable D call. Trimming stripped 6 bases from V and 5 bases from J, with 16 bases between. The CDR3 loop spans 14 amino acids. Germline V gene sequence: CDR1 SNHLY, CDR2 FYNNEI. The CDR3 here is CASRDLPGWETQYF. In DNA form, the CDR3 reads TGTGCCAGCAGAGACCTCCCCGGGTGGGAGACCCAGTACTTC.

The chain couples TRBV27 to TRBJ2-3, with 10 nucleotides matching TRBD2. V lost 9 bases and J lost 0; bases outside the gene matches: 6. The CDR3 spans 15 residues. Germline loops: CDR1 MNHEY, CDR2 SMNVEV (reference sequence). The CDR3 DNA reads TGTGCCAGTCGCCCTAGCGGGGGAAGCACAGATACGCAGTATTTT. It specifies CASRPSGGSTDTQYF.

The J gene is TRBJ2-1, the V gene TRBV5-6, with TRBD2 matching 7 bases. V gave up 4 bases and J gave up 8 bases; unmatched junction bases: 12. Per germline, CDR1 SGHDT and CDR2 YYEEEE. The CDR3 length is 15 residues. CDR3 sequence reads: CASSVLMHRGDEQFF. The CDR3, as DNA: TGTGCCAGCAGCGTACTGATGCATCGGGGGGATGAGCAGTTCTTC.